These 6 T cell receptor beta chains were sequenced from one sample in a study of T cell repertoires in cytomegalovirus infection. From the reads, TCRdb called clonotypes with MiXCR, one entry per CDR3 protein. The data show about 900,000 distinct CDR3 sequences, around 29% seen once. Antigen specificity for these receptors is unknown. This specimen consisted of cultured CD8+ T cells from PBMCs, obtained from culture after CMV antigen stimulation. These receptor sequences come from a human donor in good health (CMV status not recorded). Some clones in this sample may be carry-over from other donors' samples.

The chain recombines TRBV7-4 with TRBJ2-3, with D maybe TRBD2 (5 bases). The germline CDR1 and CDR2 sequences are SGHVT and SQSDAQ. The length of the CDR3 is 16 residues. Trimming took 2 bases from V and 2 from J, leaving 14 bases between them. CDR3 bases: TGTGCCAGCAGCTTAAACAGCGGACCCCCCACAGATACGCAGTATTTT. This gives the protein CASSLNSGPPTDTQYF. Filled out from reference TRBV7-4 and TRBJ2-3, the complete variable domain reads GAGVSQSPRYKVAKRGRDVALRCDSISGHVTLYWYRQTLGQGSEVLTYSQSDAQRDKSGRPSGRFSAERPERSVSTLKIQRTEQGDSAVYLCASSLNSGPPTDTQYFGPGTRLTVL.

The chain carries TRBV2 and TRBJ1-2; D gene uncertain. Germline-derived CDR1 and CDR2 are SNHLY and FYNNEI. The CDR3 extends over 15 amino acids. The ends were cut back, 3 bases at V and 2 bases at J, with 13 bases in the middle. In DNA, the CDR3 is TGTGCCAGCAGTGAGTGGGTTGAAGGGAACTATGGCTACACCTTC. This sequence encodes CASSEWVEGNYGYTF. The entire variable domain, with the rest obtained from reference TRBV2 and TRBJ1-2, is as follows: EPEVTQTPSHQVTQMGQEVILRCVPISNHLYFYWYRQILGQKVEFLVSFYNNEISEKSEIFDDQFSVERPDGSNFTLKIRSTKLEDSAMYFCASSEWVEGNYGYTFGSGTRLTVV.

This clonotype has only a few counts. This chain joins TRBV12-3 or TRBV12-4 and TRBJ1-2; 9 bases line up with TRBD1. The CDR3 has 14 residues. J gave up 4 bases and V 5 bases, and 5 bases lay outside the gene matches. CDR3 DNA sequence: TGTGCCAGCAGTACTAGGACAGGGGCCTATGGCTACACCTTC. Translated, it gives CASSTRTGAYGYTF.

This clonotype occurred a few times. The chain is built from TRBV7-6 and TRBJ1-2; tentatively, D is TRBD1 (5 bases). The CDR3 is 16 residues long. In germline, CDR1 is SGHVS, CDR2 FNYEAQ. V was pared by 1 base and J by 1 base, with 13 bases between. In DNA form, the CDR3 reads TGTGCCAGCAGCTTAGTCCCGGGGGAGATTAACTATGGCTACACCTTC. It is translated as CASSLVPGEINYGYTF.

This chain connects TRBV6-5 to TRBJ2-2; possibly TRBD2 for D (6 bases). Germline values: CDR1 MNHEY, CDR2 SVGAGI. This CDR3 has 13 amino acids. The V and J ends lost 6 bases and 6 bases respectively, with 11 bases between them. This chain's CDR3 is CASRPRGSGELFF. The CDR3 coding sequence is TGTGCCAGCAGACCCCGGGGGTCCGGGGAGCTGTTTTTT.

The chain recombines TRBV10-3 with TRBJ2-7, with 16 nucleotides matching TRBD2. The CDR3 has 15 residues. Per the germline V gene, CDR1 is ENHRY and CDR2 is SYGVKD. J lost 5 bases, V lost 6 bases, and 4 bases had no gene match. The CDR3 loop is CAIRMGLAGGNEQYF. CDR3 DNA: TGTGCCATCAGAATGGGACTAGCGGGGGGGAACGAGCAGTACTTC.